The 29 T cell receptor beta chains below all came from one sample that was sequenced in a study of blood T cell repertoires in COVID-19. Generated by immunoSEQ multiplex PCR, the TCRdb table keeps only in-frame clones and is missing some. The sample includes roughly 200,000 clones, 86% of them seen just once. The sample consisted of PBMCs or T cells enriched from blood (not recorded which). All receptors derive from a man aged 40-49 years with acute COVID-19.

The chain recombines TRBV6-5 with TRBJ2-1, with 8 bases that match TRBD2. The length of the CDR3 is 15 residues. Germline CDR1 MNHEY, CDR2 SVGAGI. V lost 6 bases, J lost 6 bases, and 10 bases stayed unmatched. CDR3 DNA sequence: TGTGCCAGCAGACCTAGCGGGCCCACCGGCAATGAGCAGTTCTTC. Amino acids: CASRPSGPTGNEQFF.

This chain connects TRBV6-6 to TRBJ2-7; 7 nucleotides match TRBD2. The CDR3 has 16 amino acids. V was pared by 2 bases and J by 2 bases, with 9 bases of the junction left unmatched. Germline V gene data show CDR1 as MNHNY and CDR2 as SVGAGI (reference sequence). The CDR3 nucleotides read TGTGCCAGCAGTTACCCCCCAAGCGGGGAAACCTACGAGCAGTACTTC. It encodes CASSYPPSGETYEQYF.

The gene calls are TRBV18 and TRBJ2-7; possible D gene TRBD1, 5 bases. The CDR3 has 17 residues. Trimming took off 0 bases at V and 3 bases at J, with 18 bases between the two ends. Per the germline V gene, CDR1 is KGHSH and CDR2 is LQKENI. CDR3 protein: CASSPPPARQLHYEQYF. The CDR3 DNA follows: TGTGCCAGCTCACCACCGCCCGCGCGACAGTTACACTACGAGCAGTACTTC.

The table lists this clone with a few counts. The chain uses TRBV12-3 or TRBV12-4 and TRBJ2-5; D perhaps matches TRBD2 (6 bases). There are 13 residues in the CDR3. The V gene lost 6 bases and the J gene lost 5 bases, with 13 bases spanning the gap. The CDR3 sequence is CASRRDQRETQYF. Here the CDR3 DNA reads TGTGCCAGCAGGCGGGACCAAAGGGAGACCCAGTACTTC.

The chain recombines TRBV6-5 with TRBJ2-7, with a possible D match to TRBD1 (6 bases). The CDR3 covers 12 residues. Germline CDR1 and CDR2: MNHEY and SVGAGI. V dropped 10 bases and J dropped 0 bases, with 10 bases sitting between them. CDR3 coding DNA: TGTGCCATAGGACAGATCTCCTACGAGCAGTACTTC. As protein: CAIGQISYEQYF.

The J gene is TRBJ1-5, the V gene TRBV28; possible D gene TRBD1, 6 bases. Germline V gene lookup returns CDR1 MDHEN and CDR2 SYDVKM. Deletions cut 8 bases from V and 4 bases from J, with 12 bases between. The CDR3 covers 13 residues. CDR3 sequence (DNA): TGTGCCAGCTATACAGGGTCGAATCAGCCCCAGCATTTT. This encodes CASYTGSNQPQHF.

The chain's CDR3 is CASSLEAANTGELFF. CDR3 DNA: TGCGCCAGCAGCTTGGAGGCGGCGAACACCGGGGAGCTGTTTTTT. The chain couples TRBV5-1 to TRBJ2-2; D is undetermined. V lost 0 bases and J 0 bases, leaving 6 bases between the germline ends. The CDR3 has 15 amino acids. The germline V gene encodes CDR1 SGHRS and CDR2 YFSETQ.

The V call is TRBV5-1, the J call TRBJ1-1, with D perhaps matching TRBD1 (6 bases). The CDR3 has 15 amino acids. Trimming cost V 4 bases and J 1 base, with 14 bases left between them. The germline V gene has CDR1 SGHRS and CDR2 YFSETQ. The CDR3 spells CASSGGQIRNTEAFF. In DNA form, the CDR3 reads TGCGCCAGCAGCGGGGGACAAATTCGGAACACTGAAGCTTTCTTT.

This chain connects TRBV7-9 to TRBJ2-3; weak D call: TRBD1 (6 bases). The CDR3 consists of 16 residues. Between the trimmed V and J ends, which lost 5 bases and 0 bases, there was a span of 15 bases. Germline V gene lookup returns CDR1 SEHNR and CDR2 FQNEAQ (reference sequence). The CDR3 protein is CASSPKGHSSTDTQYF. The CDR3 bases are TGTGCCAGCAGCCCAAAGGGACACTCTAGCACAGATACGCAGTATTTT.

The chain carries TRBV5-1 and TRBJ2-3, with 9 bases fitting TRBD2. This CDR3 has 16 residues. The V gene's germline CDR1 is SGHRS and CDR2 YFSETQ. The V and J ends lost 0 bases and 7 bases, in that order; junction bases with no gene match: 9. The CDR3 spells CASSLAGTLAGYTQYF. The DNA of the CDR3 is TGCGCCAGCAGCTTGGCCGGGACACTAGCGGGCTATACGCAGTATTTT.

The chain employs TRBV27 and TRBJ2-2; the match to TRBD1 covers 7 bases. Looked up from germline, CDR1 is MNHEY and CDR2 is SMNVEV (reference sequence). The CDR3 is 15 amino acids. The J segment lost 8 bases and the V segment lost 4 bases, leaving 10 bases of the junction unmatched. The CDR3 DNA sequence: TGTGCCAGCAGTTCTCCGGCCTCAGGGGGAGGGGAGCTGTTTTTT. Its translation is CASSSPASGGGELFF.

The V and J genes are TRBV7-3 and TRBJ2-3, with D perhaps TRBD1 (5 bases). Looked up from germline, CDR1 is SGHTA and CDR2 is FQGTGA. Trimming took 5 bases from V and 5 from J, leaving 8 bases between them. The CDR3 runs to 12 residues. CDR3 in amino acids: CASSPGQDTQYF. CDR3 nucleotides: TGTGCCAGCAGCCCCGGACAAGATACGCAGTATTTT.

The CDR3 DNA reads as TGTGCCATCCAGGACAGGGGCTACGAGCAGTACTTC. Protein product: CAIQDRGYEQYF. This chain uses TRBV7-8 with TRBJ2-7; 9 nucleotides align to TRBD1. CDR3 length: 12 residues. From germline, CDR1 is SGHVS and CDR2 FQNEAQ. V lost 10 bases and J lost 3; bases outside the gene matches: 4.

The rearrangement uses TRBV24-1 and TRBJ2-3, with D possibly matching TRBD2 (5 bases). Between the trimmed V and J ends, which lost 5 bases and 1 base, there was a span of 9 bases. Germline CDR1 is KGHDR and CDR2 is SFDVKD. The CDR3 extends over 14 amino acids. The CDR3 DNA follows: TGTGCCACCAGTGTGGGAGCACGCACAGATACGCAGTATTTT. Its translation: CATSVGARTDTQYF.

V and J are TRBV24-1 and TRBJ2-2; 7 positions match TRBD1. The length of the CDR3 is 15 residues. V dropped 10 bases and J dropped 4; count of bases not matched to a gene: 11. In germline, CDR1 is KGHDR, CDR2 SFDVKD. Written as DNA, the CDR3 is TGTGCCACAGGGGGCGCAATGGCGGGCACCGGGGAGCTGTTTTTT. This codes for CATGGAMAGTGELFF.

This chain connects TRBV19 to TRBJ2-5, with 7 nucleotides matching TRBD1. The CDR3 totals 15 residues. Germline lookup yields CDR1 LNHDA and CDR2 SQIVND (reference sequence). The V and J ends lost 3 bases and 2 bases, in that order; junction bases with no gene match: 6. The CDR3 reads CASSIHRGSQETQYF. The CDR3 DNA reads as TGTGCCAGTAGTATTCACAGGGGTTCTCAAGAGACCCAGTACTTC.

The chain combines TRBV4-1 with TRBJ1-1, with D possibly being TRBD1 (6 bases). The V gene's germline CDR1 is MGHRA and CDR2 YSYEKL. The V end lost 7 bases, the J end lost 1 base, and 16 bases lay between the germline ends. This CDR3 comprises 15 residues. The CDR3 DNA reads as TGCGCCAGCAAGCCCCTGGACAGAAAGAACACTGAAGCTTTCTTT. Its protein is CASKPLDRKNTEAFF.

This clone was counted a single time. The chain recombines TRBV7-2 with TRBJ2-1; D is perhaps TRBD2 (6 bases). The CDR3 has 15 residues. V was trimmed by 3 bases and J by 9 bases, leaving 18 bases between them. Germline-derived CDR1 and CDR2 are SGHTA and FQGNSA. In DNA form, the CDR3 reads TGTGCCAGCAGCTTCAGGGACGGGAGCCGGGGTGAGCAGTTCTTC. Its protein product is CASSFRDGSRGEQFF.

Remarks on this clone: The same CDR3 is also encoded by other DNA sequences in this sample. The chain joins TRBV18 to TRBJ2-5, with TRBD2 as a possible D gene (5 bases). V was clipped by 5 bases and J by 2 bases, with 9 bases between them. The CDR3 length is 13 residues. Germline lookup yields CDR1 KGHSH and CDR2 LQKENI. CDR3 DNA sequence: TGTGCCAGCTCAGCAGGCGGGCAAGAGACCCAGTACTTC. Protein sequence: CASSAGGQETQYF.

V is TRBV6-5 and J is TRBJ1-5; D is uncertain. The CDR3 extends over 10 amino acids. The V end lost 9 bases, the J end lost 7 bases, and 7 bases lay between the germline ends. CDR1 and CDR2 (germline): MNHEY, SVGAGI. The CDR3 sequence: CARRVQPQHF. The CDR3 DNA reads as TGTGCCAGGAGGGTGCAGCCCCAGCATTTT.

CDR3 protein: CASSPRDIYNSPLHF. Here the CDR3 DNA reads TGTGCCAGCAGTCCCCGGGACATTTATAATTCACCCCTCCACTTT. V and J are TRBV28 and TRBJ1-6; TRBD1 might be the D (6 bases). Per the germline V gene, CDR1 is MDHEN and CDR2 is SYDVKM. Trimming took 5 bases from V and 4 from J, leaving 12 bases between them. This CDR3 is 15 amino acids long. The full variable domain, in which reference TRBV28 and TRBJ1-6 provide the parts outside the CDR3, is DVKVTQSSRYLVKRTGEKVFLECVQDMDHENMFWYRQDPGLGLRLIYFSYDVKMKEKGDIPEGYSVSREKKERFSLILESASTNQTSMYLCASSPRDIYNSPLHFGNGTRLTVT.

The chain joins TRBV28 to TRBJ1-1; D is uncertain. Trimming cost V 5 bases and J 0 bases, with 4 bases left between them. The CDR3 sequence is 12 residues long. Germline V lookup: CDR1 MDHEN, CDR2 SYDVKM. The CDR3 reads CASSLLNTEAFF. Written as DNA, the CDR3 is TGTGCCAGCAGTCTTCTGAACACTGAAGCTTTCTTT.

This clone has just one count. This chain links TRBV29-1 with TRBJ2-2; no reliable D call. The V gene lost 7 bases and the J gene lost 4 bases, with 4 bases spanning the gap. The germline gives CDR1 SQVTM, CDR2 ANQGSEA. The CDR3 sequence is 10 residues long. The CDR3 loop reads CSGGTGELFF. CDR3 in DNA: TGCAGCGGAGGCACCGGGGAGCTGTTTTTT.

The chain has TRBV6-4 and TRBJ2-3; 8 nucleotides line up with TRBD1. The CDR3 loop spans 14 amino acids. V dropped 6 bases and J dropped 2; count of bases not matched to a gene: 4. Per the germline V gene, CDR1 is MRHNA and CDR2 is SNTAGT. The CDR3 is CASRPGQDTDTQYF. The CDR3 DNA sequence: TGTGCCAGCAGGCCGGGACAGGACACAGATACGCAGTATTTT.

To note about this clone: The sample contains more than one DNA sequence encoding this CDR3. The chain employs TRBV10-3 and TRBJ1-6, with D unclear. The germline V gene has CDR1 ENHRY and CDR2 SYGVKD. V lost 8 bases to trimming and J lost 0 bases, with 8 bases between them. The CDR3 loop spans 14 amino acids. CDR3 residues: CAIQGSSYNSPLHF. DNA of the CDR3: TGTGCCATCCAAGGGAGCTCCTATAATTCACCCCTCCACTTT.

V gene TRBV9 combines with J gene TRBJ2-5; 8 bases map to TRBD1. V was pared by 4 bases and J by 0 bases, with 20 bases of the junction left unmatched. Looked up from germline, CDR1 is SGDLS and CDR2 is YYNGEE. The CDR3 has 20 amino acids. The CDR3 region has the DNA TGTGCCAGCAGCCCCCTATGGGGGACAGGAACCATCGGGAACCAAGAGACCCAGTACTTC. This encodes CASSPLWGTGTIGNQETQYF.

The chain uses TRBV7-9 and TRBJ1-6; D unresolved. Trimming pared 6 bases from V and 10 bases from J, leaving 10 bases between. Germline CDR1 SEHNR, CDR2 FQNEAQ (reference sequence). The CDR3 covers 12 residues. CDR3 residues: CASREPGSPLHF. CDR3 DNA: TGTGCCAGCAGGGAGCCGGGGTCACCCCTCCACTTT.

The CDR3 region has the DNA TGCGCCAGCAGCTTGGGACAGGGGCTAGTATTGAACACTGAAGCTTTCTTT. Translating it yields CASSLGQGLVLNTEAFF. The V call is TRBV5-1, the J call TRBJ1-1; TRBD1 matches 8 bases. Germline loops: CDR1 SGHRS, CDR2 YFSETQ. The CDR3 is 17 amino acids. With 0 bases clipped from V and 0 bases from J, the junction kept 7 bases outside the gene matches.

The chain uses TRBV7-9 and TRBJ1-3, with TRBD1 as a possible D gene (6 bases). Trimming cost V 5 bases and J 1 base, with 15 bases left between them. Germline values: CDR1 SEHNR, CDR2 FQNEAQ (reference sequence). The CDR3 length is 16 residues. CDR3 amino acids: CASSPWRGGSGNTIYF. As DNA, the CDR3 is TGTGCCAGCAGCCCCTGGAGGGGGGGTTCTGGAAACACCATATATTTT.